The 7 T cell receptor beta chains below all came from one sample that was sequenced in a study of blood T cell repertoires in COVID-19. Here immunoSEQ multiplex PCR was the method, and the copy in TCRdb shows in-frame clones only, minus some. The table has approximately 230,000 clones, roughly 82% seen once. Material: peripheral blood. The receptors were sampled from a woman at least 80 years old with active or convalescent COVID-19.

This clone has a count of ten or more. This chain uses TRBV18 with TRBJ1-2; 7 nucleotides align to TRBD1. Losses at the gene ends were 1 base for V and 6 bases for J; bases not matched to a gene: 2. The CDR3 has 13 amino acids. CDR1 is KGHSH, CDR2 LQKENI, per germline. CDR3 DNA: TGTGCCAGCTCACCACAGGGGGCGGATGGCTACACCTTC. Translating gives CASSPQGADGYTF.

V gene TRBV12-2 combines with J gene TRBJ2-1; TRBD2 was called by the table and not checked on the DNA. TRBV12-2 is described as a pseudogene. CDR3 length: 16 amino acids. CDR3 nucleotide sequence: TGTGCAAGTCGCTCCCACCGACTAGCGTTAGGGGATGAGCAGTTCTTC. Its protein product is CASRSHRLALGDEQFF.

The rearrangement uses TRBV15 and TRBJ2-3, with a tentative D call TRBD2 (5 bases). The CDR3 sequence is 14 residues long. Trimming stripped 1 base from V and 0 bases from J, with 5 bases between. Germline CDR1 LNHNV, CDR2 YYDKDF (reference sequence). The CDR3 reads CATSRGGSTDTQYF. DNA for the CDR3: TGTGCCACCAGCAGAGGCGGGAGCACAGATACGCAGTATTTT.

The V and J genes are TRBV7-9 and TRBJ1-5; 8 bases align to TRBD1. The CDR3 has 14 residues. Unmatched junction bases numbered 3, after V lost 3 bases and J lost 5 bases. In germline, CDR1 is SEHNR, CDR2 FQNEAQ (reference sequence). For the CDR3, the DNA is TGTGCCAGCAGCTTGGCAGGGGGCTATCAGCCCCAGCATTTT. The encoded protein is CASSLAGGYQPQHF.

Concerning this clone itself: Other DNA sequences in this specimen translate into the identical CDR3. The J gene is TRBJ2-7, the V gene TRBV3-1 (or the pseudogene TRBV3-2); 7 positions agree with TRBD2. The CDR3 runs 12 residues. V shed 1 base, J shed 6 bases, and the junction held 0 bases outside the gene matches. In germline, CDR1 is LGHDT, CDR2 YNNKEL (reference sequence). CDR3 nucleotide sequence: TGTGCCAGCAGCCAAGGCGGGGGCGAGCAGTACTTC. Protein product: CASSQGGGEQYF.

This clone was observed a handful of times. The genes are TRBV6-4 and TRBJ2-1; TRBD2 matches at 8 bases. After removal of 6 bases from V and 5 bases from J, the junction contained 6 bases not matched to a gene. Germline CDR1 and CDR2: MRHNA and SNTAGT. This CDR3 is 14 amino acids long. The CDR3 DNA reads as TGTGCCAGCAGCAAGGGACTAGGAAACAATGAGCAGTTCTTC. Its protein product is CASSKGLGNNEQFF.

This clone was seen many times. The chain is built from TRBV4-2 and TRBJ2-7; the D is unclear. The CDR3 has 16 residues. Per the germline V gene, CDR1 is LGHNA and CDR2 is YNFKEQ. V lost 1 base and J lost 0, with 13 bases in between. The CDR3 reads CASSQVEAQPSYEQYF. The DNA of the CDR3 is TGTGCCAGCAGCCAAGTAGAGGCCCAACCCTCCTACGAGCAGTACTTC.